This is a list of T cell receptor beta chains from one sample in a study of cytomegalovirus exposure and HLA in healthy donors. Clones were sequenced by immunoSEQ multiplex PCR, and TCRdb holds only the in-frame ones, with some missing. The sample holds about 130,000 clones, 75% to 85% seen once. Specimen: PBMCs. These receptors were taken from a woman aged 40 to 50 in good health and CMV-seronegative. The conserved cysteine and the conserved F or W are not part of the CDR3 here. D genes are given only for firm matches.

d_call j_call v_call cdr3_aa
NA TRBJ2-3 TRBV27 ASSLYGGITDTQY
TRBD1 TRBJ1-3 TRBV18 ASSPLGTGSSGNTIY
NA TRBJ1-6 TRBV25-1 ASSNRNNSPLH
NA TRBJ1-1 TRBV5-6 ASSLGQKAF
TRBD1 TRBJ1-1 TRBV5-1 ASSPGDRVTEAF
TRBD1 TRBJ1-2 TRBV27 ASRTGNYGYT
TRBD1 TRBJ2-7 TRBV4-2 ASSQEGTGLWEQY
NA TRBJ1-5 TRBV2 ASSVQINQPQH
NA TRBJ1-2 TRBV28 ASSLPGLDYGYT
NA TRBJ1-1 TRBV7-6 ASSLLQGNTEAF
NA TRBJ2-7 TRBV27 ASSSGGGHDRSYEQY
TRBD1 TRBJ1-2 TRBV30 ASIPGQAYGYT
TRBD1 TRBJ1-2 TRBV9 ASSVVVGTGGAHYGYT
NA TRBJ2-7 TRBV5-4 ASSLQALFYEQY
NA TRBJ1-2 TRBV6-6 ASSYSDRGAYGYT
TRBD1 TRBJ2-7 TRBV19 ASSSRTGSIYEQY
TRBD1 TRBJ1-3 TRBV19 ASSTLTGLHSGNTIY
NA TRBJ2-2 TRBV5-4 ASSSKSGNTGELF
NA TRBJ1-3 TRBV30 ACEQGAGNTIY
NA TRBJ1-2 TRBV19 ASSLRTVRYGYT
NA TRBJ1-2 TRBV7-9 ASSSGQTYYGYT
NA TRBJ2-7 TRBV5-4 ASSLGRGSLSYEQY
NA TRBJ1-1 TRBV5-5 ASKTGQLNTEAF
TRBD1 TRBJ1-2 TRBV6-5 ASSSLTGEDGYT
NA TRBJ1-4 TRBV5-1 ASSPALGLNEKLF
TRBD1 TRBJ1-2 TRBV19 ASSIPNSNRGGSYGYT